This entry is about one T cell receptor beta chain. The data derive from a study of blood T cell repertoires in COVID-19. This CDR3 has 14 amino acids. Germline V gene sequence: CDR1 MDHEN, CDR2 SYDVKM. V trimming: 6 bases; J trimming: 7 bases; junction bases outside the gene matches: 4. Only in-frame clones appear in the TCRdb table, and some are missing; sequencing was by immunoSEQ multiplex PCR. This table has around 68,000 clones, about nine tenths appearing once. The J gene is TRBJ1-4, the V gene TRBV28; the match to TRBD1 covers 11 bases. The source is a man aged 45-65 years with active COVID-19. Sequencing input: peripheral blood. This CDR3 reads CASRGQGESEKLFF. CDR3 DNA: TGTGCCAGCAGGGGACAGGGGGAGTCTGAAAAACTGTTTTTT.